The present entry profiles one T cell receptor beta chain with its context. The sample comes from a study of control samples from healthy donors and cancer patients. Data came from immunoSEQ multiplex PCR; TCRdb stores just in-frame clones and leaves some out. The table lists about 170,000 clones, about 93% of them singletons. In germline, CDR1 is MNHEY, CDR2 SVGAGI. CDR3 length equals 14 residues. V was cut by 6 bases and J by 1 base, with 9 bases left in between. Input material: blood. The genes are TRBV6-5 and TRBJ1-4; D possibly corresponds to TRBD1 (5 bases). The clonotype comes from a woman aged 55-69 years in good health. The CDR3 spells CASSSTVTNEKLFF. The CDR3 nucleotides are TGTGCCAGCAGCTCGACAGTAACTAATGAAAAACTGTTTTTT.